This T cell receptor (delta chain) was recovered during a study of Vδ1+ human thymocytes. Findings of the study overall: Thymic delta-chain repertoires held roughly 18% Vdelta2 sequences and few Vdelta3, despite high sort purity. Highly polyclonal TRG and TRD repertoires with Gaussian CDR3 length distributions appeared in thymus. Unexpected Vdelta2 sequences could cause misinterpretation of bulk repertoire data.

Extracted RNA was reverse transcribed into cDNA. The CDR3 regions were amplified by multiplex PCR from V-gene primers to a constant-region primer. With CATT, TCRdb re-called clones from the multiplex PCR reads. The profile shows around 23,000 delta-chain clones, more than 6.5% of them singletons. The sorted cells were CD3+ Vdelta1+ Vdelta2- thymocytes from alphabeta-depleted thymus. Notes on this clone: Antigen specificity is unknown.

The germline gives CDR1 TSWWSYY, CDR2 QGS. The CDR3 sequence is 19 residues long. The trim removed 1 base at V and 0 bases at J, leaving 11 bases unmatched. Sequenced sample: Vdelta1+ gamma-delta thymocytes from the thymus. The subset here: FACS-sorted CD3+ TCRalphabeta- TCRVdelta1+ TCRVdelta2- thymocytes. This receptor was obtained from a girl less than two years old who had congenital heart surgery. The chain employs TRDV1 and TRDJ1; 10 nucleotides agree with TRDD3. The CDR3 region has the DNA TGTGCTCTTGGGGAACCTCCTGGGGGATATTTTCCGTACACCGATAAACTCATCTTT. The encoded protein is CALGEPPGGYFPYTDKLIF.